This T cell receptor beta chain was captured by sequencing in a study of cytomegalovirus exposure and HLA in healthy donors. Study-level findings and limits: The authors enumerated under 200 TCR beta chains as linked to cytomegalovirus. According to a later analysis, TCR clusters from the first cohort tended to co-occur in the 100 to 150 validation repertoires. Many donors carried some public TCRs, although rarity characterized most TCR sequences. Reports showed the classifier diagnosing cytomegalovirus status with high specificity and sensitivity.

The V gene's germline CDR1 is MDHEN and CDR2 SYDVKM. Trimming pared 5 bases from V and 1 base from J, leaving 7 bases between. CDR3 length: 13 residues. The protocol was immunoSEQ multiplex PCR, while the TCRdb copy is restricted to in-frame clones and leaves out a portion. This table holds 100,000 to 150,000 clones, 89% found once. This clone was observed once. The antigen is unknown. This TCR was recovered from a woman aged 18-35 years in good health and CMV-seronegative. Sequenced: PBMCs. The chain has TRBV28 and TRBJ2-3, with D unresolved. CDR3 in amino acids: CASSPIGTDTQYF. The CDR3 DNA is TGTGCCAGCAGTCCCATTGGCACAGATACGCAGTATTTT.